These T cell receptor beta chains were read from a single sample in a study of blood T cell repertoires in COVID-19. Repertoires were generated with immunoSEQ multiplex PCR, while TCRdb's copy carries only in-frame clones and drops some. The sample holds 68,000 or so clones, 89% seen once. What was sequenced was peripheral blood. These TCRs come from a man aged 45-60 years with active COVID-19. Each CDR3 is given with its conserved first and last residue. Each record gives: J gene, V gene, clone size, CDR3 length, D gene, CDR3 protein, CDR3 DNA. A D gene is named only where the DNA matches it firmly. Clone size appears in some rows only: once, few, many, or a class for an expanded clone.

J: TRBJ1-6; V: TRBV9; size: -; length: 15; D: TRBD1; CDR3: CASSPRTGYNSPLHF; DNA: TGTGCCAGCAGCCCCCGGACAGGTTATAATTCACCCCTCCACTTT
J: TRBJ2-1; V: TRBV9; size: once; length: 18; D: TRBD1; CDR3: CASSVERTGARTYNEQFF; DNA: TGTGCCAGCAGCGTGGAAAGGACAGGGGCGCGGACCTACAATGAGCAGTTCTTC
J: TRBJ2-1; V: TRBV7-9; size: once; length: 11; D: -; CDR3: CASSSGTALFF; DNA: TGTGCCAGCAGCTCTGGGACTGCCTTATTCTTC
J: TRBJ2-3; V: TRBV19; size: -; length: 15; D: TRBD2; CDR3: CASSIAGGSTDTQYF; DNA: TGTGCCAGTAGTATAGCGGGGGGGAGCACAGATACGCAGTATTTT
J: TRBJ2-7; V: TRBV7-9; size: -; length: 12; D: -; CDR3: CASSHEGVEQYF; DNA: TGTGCCAGCAGCCACGAGGGGGTCGAGCAGTACTTC
J: TRBJ1-1; V: TRBV6-5; size: -; length: 14; D: TRBD1; CDR3: CASSPTGVSSEAFF; DNA: TGTGCCAGCAGTCCAACAGGGGTTTCTTCCGAAGCTTTCTTT
J: TRBJ2-1; V: TRBV15; size: -; length: 14; D: TRBD1; CDR3: CATSTDRVYNEQFF; DNA: TGTGCCACCAGCACCGACAGGGTTTACAATGAGCAGTTCTTC
J: TRBJ1-4; V: TRBV12-5; size: -; length: 12; D: -; CDR3: CASGKDSLKLFF; DNA: TGTGCTAGTGGTAAGGACAGTTTGAAGCTGTTTTTT
J: TRBJ2-7; V: TRBV3-1/TRBV3-2; size: -; length: 15; D: TRBD1; CDR3: CASSLPGQRIYEQYF; DNA: TGTGCCAGCAGCCTTCCGGGACAGAGAATCTACGAGCAGTACTTC
J: TRBJ2-3; V: TRBV4-1; size: -; length: 15; D: -; CDR3: CASSPRTATTDTQYF; DNA: TGCGCCAGCAGCCCCCGGACAGCCACCACAGATACGCAGTATTTT
J: TRBJ1-6; V: TRBV7-2; size: -; length: 15; D: -; CDR3: CASSFPMGGGTTLHF; DNA: TGTGCCAGCAGCTTTCCTATGGGTGGAGGGACGACCCTCCACTTT
J: TRBJ2-2; V: TRBV7-2; size: -; length: 15; D: TRBD1; CDR3: CASSSTGGETGELFF; DNA: TGTGCCAGCAGCTCGACAGGGGGCGAGACCGGGGAGCTGTTTTTT
J: TRBJ1-4; V: TRBV13; size: -; length: 14; D: TRBD1; CDR3: CASTQGQGNEKLFF; DNA: TGTGCCAGCACCCAGGGACAGGGTAATGAAAAACTGTTTTTT
J: TRBJ1-3; V: TRBV10-3; size: -; length: 14; D: TRBD1; CDR3: CAISQGAGGNTIYF; DNA: TGTGCCATCAGTCAGGGGGCGGGTGGAAACACCATATATTTT
J: TRBJ1-1; V: TRBV6-5; size: -; length: 14; D: -; CDR3: CASRGTGSVTEAFF; DNA: TGTGCCAGCAGGGGCACAGGGTCGGTCACTGAAGCTTTCTTT
J: TRBJ1-1; V: TRBV12-3/TRBV12-4; size: -; length: 13; D: -; CDR3: CASSLTGSGEAFF; DNA: TGTGCCAGCAGTTTAACAGGCAGCGGGGAGGCTTTCTTT